What follows are 5 T cell receptor beta chains derived from one specimen sequenced in a study of cytomegalovirus exposure and HLA in healthy donors. Vbeta (60) and Jbeta (13) primers were used in the PCR. Here immunoSEQ multiplex PCR was the method, and the copy in TCRdb shows in-frame clones only, minus some. The sample carries 100,000 or so clones, more than 60% recorded once. Sequenced input: PBMCs. These receptors originate from a male donor in good health and CMV-seronegative.

V is TRBV4-1 and J is TRBJ2-3, with a tentative D call TRBD1 (6 bases). Per the germline V gene, CDR1 is MGHRA and CDR2 is YSYEKL. Trimming cost V 3 bases and J 0 bases, with 10 bases left between them. The CDR3 contains 15 residues. CDR3 amino acids: CASSHRTASTDTQYF. For the CDR3, the DNA is TGCGCCAGCAGCCATCGGACAGCTAGCACAGATACGCAGTATTTT.

This chain connects TRBV6-5 to TRBJ2-5, with TRBD1 matching over 8 bases. The CDR3 contains 13 residues. Germline CDR1 reads MNHEY; CDR2 reads SVGAGI. Trimming took 7 bases from V and 2 from J; bases not matched to a gene: 3. Here the CDR3 reads CASKRTGQETQYF. CDR3 nucleotide sequence: TGTGCCAGCAAGAGGACAGGGCAAGAGACCCAGTACTTC.

The chain joins TRBV19 to TRBJ1-5; no definite D call. V was trimmed by 4 bases and J by 5 bases, leaving 12 bases between them. Germline V gives CDR1 LNHDA, CDR2 SQIVND (reference sequence). The CDR3 has 14 residues. The CDR3, as DNA: TGTGCCAGTAGTAGCGGGGTTCTGGATCAGCCCCAGCATTTT. It translates to CASSSGVLDQPQHF.

The V and J genes are TRBV27 and TRBJ2-7, with D maybe TRBD2 (6 bases). Germline lookup yields CDR1 MNHEY and CDR2 SMNVEV (reference sequence). The CDR3 covers 12 residues. V was trimmed by 6 bases and J by 5 bases, leaving 11 bases between them. The CDR3: CASSLGGNEQYF. The DNA of the CDR3 is TGTGCCAGCAGCCTAGGAGGGAACGAGCAGTACTTC.

This chain connects TRBV2 to TRBJ1-1; 7 bases align to TRBD1. The junction had 8 bases not matched to a gene; V was cut back by 6 bases and J by 10 bases. The germline V gene has CDR1 SNHLY and CDR2 FYNNEI. The CDR3 spans 12 residues. CDR3 amino acids: CASSFDRERAFF. In nucleotides, the CDR3 is TGTGCCAGCAGCTTCGACAGGGAGCGAGCTTTCTTT.